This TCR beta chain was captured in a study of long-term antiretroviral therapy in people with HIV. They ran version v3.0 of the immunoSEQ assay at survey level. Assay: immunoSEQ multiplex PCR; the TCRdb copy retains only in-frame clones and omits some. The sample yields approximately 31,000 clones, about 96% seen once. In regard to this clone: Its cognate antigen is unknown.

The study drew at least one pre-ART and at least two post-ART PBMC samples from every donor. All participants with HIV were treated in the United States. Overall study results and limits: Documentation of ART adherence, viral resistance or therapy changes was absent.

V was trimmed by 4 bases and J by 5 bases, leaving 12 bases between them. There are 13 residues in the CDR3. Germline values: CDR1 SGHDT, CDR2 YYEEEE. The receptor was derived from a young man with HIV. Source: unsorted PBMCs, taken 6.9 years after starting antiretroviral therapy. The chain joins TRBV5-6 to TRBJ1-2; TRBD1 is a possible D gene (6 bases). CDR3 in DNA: TGTGCCAGCAGCGCGGACAGCCGTTATGGCTACACCTTC. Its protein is CASSADSRYGYTF.